These 20 T cell receptor beta chains were sequenced from one sample in a study of beta chain features in type 1 diabetes. These TCRs' antigens remain unknown. What was sequenced were expressed TCRB transcripts, since all of the isolated RNA had been reverse transcribed. Sequencing used immunoSEQ multiplex PCR; TCRdb keeps in-frame clones, though not all of them. The sample shows a few hundred thousand clones, about 10% of them seen only once. Notes on the study in general: Researchers report that Type 1 diabetes patients had moderately but significantly shorter TCRB CDR3s across all four CD4+ subsets.

Sequencing was done on a sample of central memory CD4+ T cells from blood. The receptors come from a man aged 30 to 45 with type 1 diabetes.

This sequence joins TRBV7-2 and TRBJ2-3, with a tentative D call TRBD1 (6 bases). Germline V gene data show CDR1 as SGHTA and CDR2 as FQGNSA. CDR3 length: 15 residues. Trimming stripped 1 base from V and 6 bases from J, with 14 bases between. In DNA, the CDR3 is TGTGCCAGCAGCTTAGACAGGGCGTTGGTTGATACGCAGTATTTT. Residues: CASSLDRALVDTQYF.

V usage is TRBV19 and J usage is TRBJ2-5, with 7 bases lining up with TRBD1. This CDR3 has 13 residues. Germline trimming cut 5 bases from V and 9 bases from J; bases unmatched to any gene: 9. Per germline, CDR1 LNHDA and CDR2 SQIVND (reference sequence). CDR3 DNA sequence: TGTGCCAGTAGTCCAGACAGGGTGAGAGCCCAGTACTTC. It specifies CASSPDRVRAQYF.

This clone was counted many times. CDR3 nucleotide sequence: TGTGCCAGCTCACCACAGGGGCAGCCCCGTTACGAGCAGTACTTC. Translating gives CASSPQGQPRYEQYF. The gene calls are TRBV18 and TRBJ2-7; D possibly corresponds to TRBD1 (5 bases). Deletions cut 1 base from V and 4 bases from J, with 14 bases between. This CDR3 is 15 amino acids long. Per germline, CDR1 KGHSH and CDR2 LQKENI.

There are a few counts of this clone. V gene TRBV5-4 combines with J gene TRBJ1-2; D possibly corresponds to TRBD1 (5 bases). The CDR3 is made up of 15 amino acids. The V gene lost 2 bases and the J gene lost 3 bases, with 14 bases spanning the gap. The germline V gene encodes CDR1 SGHNT and CDR2 YYREEE (reference sequence). The CDR3 nucleotides are TGTGCCAGCAGCTTTCCAGGGAGGGAGGACTATGGCTACACCTTC. Its protein is CASSFPGREDYGYTF.

The genes are TRBV6-4 and TRBJ2-7; tentative D call: TRBD1 (6 bases). Trimming removed 3 bases at V and 1 base at J, with 10 bases between. CDR3 size: 14 residues. In germline, CDR1 is MRHNA, CDR2 SNTAGT. The CDR3 sequence: CASSESQGSYEQYF. In DNA form, the CDR3 reads TGTGCCAGCAGTGAAAGCCAGGGGTCCTACGAGCAGTACTTC.

This chain uses TRBV19 with TRBJ2-7, with 9 bases that match TRBD1. This CDR3 is built from 12 residues. With V trimmed by 8 bases and J by 6 bases, 5 bases remained unmatched. Germline V CDR1 and CDR2: LNHDA, SQIVND (reference sequence). CDR3 coding DNA: TGTGCCAGTCGGGACAGGGCAGGCGAGCAGTACTTC. Translated, it gives CASRDRAGEQYF.

The chain employs TRBV14 and TRBJ2-2; D unclear. This CDR3 spans 16 amino acids. Trimming shortened V by 0 bases and J by 2 bases, and 10 bases separated the two germline ends. The germline CDR1 and CDR2 sequences are SGHDN and FVKESK. The CDR3 region is CASSQDLLSNTGELFF. The CDR3 region has the DNA TGTGCCAGCAGCCAAGATCTCCTGAGTAACACCGGGGAGCTGTTTTTT.

This clone was found many times. V and J are TRBV13 and TRBJ2-2, with 9 bases identical to TRBD1. Germline CDR1 reads PRHDT; CDR2 reads FYEKMQ (reference sequence). The CDR3 has 19 residues. The J segment lost 2 bases and the V segment lost 5 bases, leaving 15 bases of the junction unmatched. This CDR3 reads CASSLLTGGYSKNTGELFF. The CDR3 region has the DNA TGTGCCAGCAGCCTACTCACAGGGGGCTACTCGAAAAACACCGGGGAGCTGTTTTTT.

This clone occurred many times. V usage is TRBV7-2 and J usage is TRBJ2-5, with TRBD2 matching over 7 bases. CDR3 length: 14 residues. Germline-derived CDR1 and CDR2 are SGHTA and FQGNSA. After removal of 5 bases from V and 5 bases from J, the junction contained 8 bases not matched to a gene. This chain's CDR3 is CASSRGSVGETQYF. The CDR3 nucleotides read TGTGCCAGCAGCCGCGGGAGCGTGGGGGAGACCCAGTACTTC.

This sequence joins TRBV9 and TRBJ2-1, with 9 positions matching TRBD2. Germline V gene sequence: CDR1 SGDLS, CDR2 YYNGEE. V shed 4 bases, J shed 5 bases, and the junction held 7 bases outside the gene matches. CDR3 length: 15 residues. The CDR3 region has the DNA TGTGCCAGCAGCTCAAGGGCGGGAGGGGACAATGAGCAGTTCTTC. This codes for CASSSRAGGDNEQFF.

This clone was recorded a few times. V usage is TRBV5-1 and J usage is TRBJ2-6, with 7 bases fitting TRBD1. Germline V gene sequence: CDR1 SGHRS, CDR2 YFSETQ. The CDR3 sequence is 19 residues long. The V segment lost 5 bases and the J segment 0 bases; nucleotides outside the gene matches: 14. The CDR3 here is CASSPGQVPPFSGANVLTF. DNA of the CDR3: TGCGCCAGCAGTCCCGGACAGGTTCCACCTTTCTCTGGGGCCAACGTCCTGACTTTC.

This clone came up a few times. The rearrangement links TRBV4-3 to TRBJ1-2; 7 bases line up with TRBD1. The CDR3 has 14 amino acids. V lost 0 bases and J lost 4; bases outside the gene matches: 2. CDR1 LGHNA and CDR2 YSLEER come from the germline V gene. CDR3 residues: CASSQDRDSYGYTF. CDR3 DNA sequence: TGCGCCAGCAGCCAAGACCGGGACAGCTATGGCTACACCTTC.

The rearrangement joins TRBV7-3 to TRBJ1-2; D is unclear. Trimming removed 3 bases at V and 7 bases at J, with 12 bases between. Germline values: CDR1 SGHTA, CDR2 FQGTGA. The CDR3 sequence is 13 residues long. The CDR3 coding sequence is TGTGCCAGCAGCTTTAACGATGATGGTGGCTACACCTTC. This gives the protein CASSFNDDGGYTF.

The chain uses TRBV6-4 and TRBJ2-3, with a weak D call TRBD1 (5 bases). Deletions cut 0 bases from V and 0 bases from J, with 10 bases between. The CDR3 consists of 16 residues. Germline V gene data show CDR1 as MRHNA and CDR2 as SNTAGT. CDR3 region: CASSDSGRLSTDTQYF. The CDR3 DNA sequence: TGTGCCAGCAGTGACTCGGGGCGGCTTAGCACAGATACGCAGTATTTT.

The chain recombines TRBV4-2 with TRBJ1-1; TRBD1 matches 9 bases. V lost 0 bases to trimming and J lost 11 bases; unmatched junction nucleotides: 7. Germline loops: CDR1 LGHNA, CDR2 YNFKEQ. The CDR3 consists of 14 residues. The CDR3 DNA reads as TGTGCCAGCAGCCAAGAAGGGACAGGGCGGGCGGCTTTCTTT. It specifies CASSQEGTGRAAFF.

The J gene is TRBJ1-5, the V gene TRBV4-3; D not resolved. From germline, CDR1 is LGHNA and CDR2 YSLEER. V gave up 0 bases and J gave up 4 bases, with 4 bases separating them. CDR3 length equals 13 residues. CDR3 region: CASSQDWNQPQHF. The CDR3, as DNA: TGCGCCAGCAGCCAAGACTGGAATCAGCCCCAGCATTTT.

J is TRBJ2-1 and V is TRBV7-3; 9 nucleotides align to TRBD1. Trimming at V came to 2 bases and at J to 9 bases, leaving 11 bases not matched to a gene. This CDR3 is built from 16 residues. CDR1 and CDR2 from the germline V gene are SGHTA and FQGTGA. The CDR3 coding sequence is TGTGCCAGCAGCTTAGAGGGACAGGGAGGGAATCGTGAGCAGTTCTTC. Its translation: CASSLEGQGGNREQFF.

J is TRBJ2-3 and V is TRBV7-3; D remains unclear. Deletions cut 1 base from V and 5 bases from J, with 10 bases between. This CDR3 has 14 residues. CDR1 is SGHTA, CDR2 FQGTGA, per germline. The CDR3, as DNA: TGTGCCAGCAGCTTAAGTGGGCCTGGAGATACGCAGTATTTT. This gives the protein CASSLSGPGDTQYF.

CDR3 loop: CASSLLTGGHYEQYF. CDR3 DNA: TGCGCCAGCAGCTTACTGACGGGAGGGCACTACGAGCAGTACTTC. The chain uses TRBV5-1 and TRBJ2-7, with TRBD2 matching over 8 bases. J was trimmed by 3 bases and V by 2 bases; bases with no gene match: 7. This CDR3 is built from 15 residues. The germline V gene encodes CDR1 SGHRS and CDR2 YFSETQ.

Only a few counts were recorded for this clone. The chain uses TRBV10-3 and TRBJ2-5, with D possibly being TRBD1 or TRBD2 (5 bases each). The CDR3 runs 15 residues. V was clipped by 5 bases and J by 2 bases, with 15 bases between them. CDR1 is ENHRY and CDR2 is SYGVKD in the germline V gene. CDR3 nucleotides: TGTGCCATCAGTTCTTCCGGGACCTCTCAAGAGACCCAGTACTTC. It encodes CAISSSGTSQETQYF.